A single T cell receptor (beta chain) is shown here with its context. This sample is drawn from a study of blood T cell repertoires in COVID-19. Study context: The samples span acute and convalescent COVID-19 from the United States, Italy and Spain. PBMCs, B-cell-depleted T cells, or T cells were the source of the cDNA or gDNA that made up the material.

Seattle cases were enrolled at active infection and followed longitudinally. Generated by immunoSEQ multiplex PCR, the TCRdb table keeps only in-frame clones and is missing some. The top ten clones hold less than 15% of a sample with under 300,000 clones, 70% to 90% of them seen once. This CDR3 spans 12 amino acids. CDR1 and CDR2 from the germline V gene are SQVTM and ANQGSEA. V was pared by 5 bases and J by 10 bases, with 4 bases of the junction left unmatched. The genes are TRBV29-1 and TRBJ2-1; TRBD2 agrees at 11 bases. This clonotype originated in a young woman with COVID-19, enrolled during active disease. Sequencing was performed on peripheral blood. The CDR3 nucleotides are TGCAGCGTTTTAGCGGGGGGGCAAGAGCAGTTCTTC. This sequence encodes CSVLAGGQEQFF.